These T cell receptor beta chains were read from a single sample in a study of cytomegalovirus exposure and HLA in healthy donors. Clones were read by immunoSEQ multiplex PCR, and TCRdb kept only the in-frame ones, dropping some. The sample shows 150,000 to 200,000 clones, roughly 80% of them seen only once. The source material was PBMCs. The receptors shown here come from a female donor in good health and CMV-seronegative. The CDR3 runs from the conserved cysteine through the conserved F or W. The D gene is left open where the match is weak. Clone size appears in some rows only: once, few, many, or a class for an expanded clone.

D gene	V gene	J gene	clone size	CDR3 DNA	CDR3 protein
-	TRBV4-2	TRBJ2-3	-	TGTGCCAGCAGCCCGACCGGACTACCCGGTACGCAGTATTTT	CASSPTGLPGTQYF
-	TRBV5-1	TRBJ1-2	once	TGCGCCAGCAGCTTGACGAGTGATCTCGGCTACACCTTC	CASSLTSDLGYTF
-	TRBV6-1	TRBJ1-5	-	TGTGCCAGCAGTGCTCTGCCAGGGTTGAATAGCAATCAGCCCCAGCATTTT	CASSALPGLNSNQPQHF
TRBD2	TRBV7-6	TRBJ2-1	-	TGTGCCAGCAGCTTGGCGGAGCGGGAGCCCTACAATGAGCAGTTCTTC	CASSLAEREPYNEQFF
-	TRBV5-5	TRBJ2-1	-	TGTGCCAGCAGCTTGGGCCCAGACAATGAGCAGTTCTTC	CASSLGPDNEQFF
TRBD1	TRBV7-9	TRBJ2-2	-	TGTGCCTCCCTTGGGGGACAGATGGACACCGGGGAGCTGTTTTTT	CASLGGQMDTGELFF
TRBD1	TRBV19	TRBJ2-5	few	TGTGCCAGTAGTACCCTGACAGGGCTGAAGACCCAGTACTTC	CASSTLTGLKTQYF
-	TRBV5-1	TRBJ2-1	-	TGCGCCAGCAGCTTGGTCCCCCGGGACTCCCTTTACAATGAGCAGTTCTTC	CASSLVPRDSLYNEQFF
TRBD1	TRBV11-2	TRBJ2-3	-	TGTGCCAGCAGCCAGGACAGGGGCACAGATACGCAGTATTTT	CASSQDRGTDTQYF
TRBD1	TRBV4-1	TRBJ1-4	-	TGCGCCAGCAGCCAAGATATTACAGGGGCAAACCCTTTTAATGAAAAACTGTTTTTT	CASSQDITGANPFNEKLFF
TRBD1	TRBV7-9	TRBJ1-1	-	TGTGCCAGCAGCCCGAGGGACAGCACTGAAGCTTTCTTT	CASSPRDSTEAFF
TRBD1	TRBV5-1	TRBJ1-2	-	TGCGCCAGCAGCTCCTCCGGGACAGGGATCACGGAGGGCTACACCTTC	CASSSSGTGITEGYTF
-	TRBV4-1	TRBJ1-4	once	TGCGCCAGCAGCCGTGTAAATGAAAAACTGTTTTTT	CASSRVNEKLFF
-	TRBV25-1	TRBJ2-1	-	TGTGCCAGCAGTGACCTAGCGTCCTCCTACAATGAGCAGTTCTTC	CASSDLASSYNEQFF
-	TRBV9	TRBJ1-2	-	TGTGCCAGCAGCCCGGACCCAGCGGGGGACTATGGCTACACCTTC	CASSPDPAGDYGYTF
TRBD1	TRBV13	TRBJ2-5	-	TGTGCCAGCAGCGCGACAGGGTACCAAGAGACCCAGTACTTC	CASSATGYQETQYF
-	TRBV5-1	TRBJ1-1	-	TGCGCCAGCAGCCAGGGCGGGGTGAACACTGAAGCTTTCTTT	CASSQGGVNTEAFF
-	TRBV5-1	TRBJ1-4	-	TGCGCCAGCAGCTTGGAAGCTCAGGCTAATGAAAAACTGTTTTTT	CASSLEAQANEKLFF